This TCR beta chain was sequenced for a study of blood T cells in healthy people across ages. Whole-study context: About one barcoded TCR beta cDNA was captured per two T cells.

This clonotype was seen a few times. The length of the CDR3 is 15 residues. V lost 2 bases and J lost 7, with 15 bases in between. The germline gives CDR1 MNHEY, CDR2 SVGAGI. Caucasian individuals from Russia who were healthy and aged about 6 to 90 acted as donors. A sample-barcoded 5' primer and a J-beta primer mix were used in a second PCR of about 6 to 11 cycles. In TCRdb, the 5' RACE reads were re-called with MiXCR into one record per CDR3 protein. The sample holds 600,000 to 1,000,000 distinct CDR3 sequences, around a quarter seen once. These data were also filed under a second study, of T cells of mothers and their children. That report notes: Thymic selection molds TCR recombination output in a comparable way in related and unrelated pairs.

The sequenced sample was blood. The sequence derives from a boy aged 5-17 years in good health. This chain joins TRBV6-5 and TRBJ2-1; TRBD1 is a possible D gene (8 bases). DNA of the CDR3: TGTGCCAGCAGTTACGAACAGGGGGGGATTAATGAGCAGTTCTTC. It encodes CASSYEQGGINEQFF.